This T cell receptor (beta chain) is drawn from a study of neurological immune-mediated disorders (dated by TCRdb to the late 2010s). Regarding the research as a whole: Among the approximately 34 multiple sclerosis patients, approximately 31 had relapsing-remitting MS and 3 had secondary progressive MS. The cohort included roughly 71 subjects: around 15 with HAM/TSP, roughly 35 with multiple sclerosis, and around 20 healthy controls. The study compared peripheral blood TCR-beta repertoires of HTLV-I-associated myelopathy (HAM/TSP) patients, multiple sclerosis patients and healthy controls using UMI-based sequencing. The 95 to 110 TCR-beta libraries covered PBMC samples along with longitudinal samples, technical triplicates, and paired sorted CD4+ and CD8+ T-cell subsets.

The CDR3 measures 15 amino acids from cysteine to phenylalanine. CDR3 DNA only is kept here, 45 bases in frame from base 1. CDR1 is given as SSHAT and CDR2 as FNYEAQ, both from the germline V gene (reference sequence). Libraries from unsorted PBMCs were made from 2 million PBMCs kept in RNAlater at -80 degrees C until RNA extraction. The multiple sclerosis patients were enrolled in a US clinical protocol that evaluated disease progression with magnetic resonance imaging. PBMCs were separated from peripheral blood using Ficoll-Hypaque density gradient centrifugation and then cryopreserved in liquid nitrogen. Beyond this particular receptor, the publication reports: Phylogenetic analysis grouped repertoires from 18 of 34 MS patients into a cluster of related CDR3 sequences, suggesting a possible repertoire-level signature. TCR clonal expansion was highest in HAM/TSP patients and lowest in MS patients, with MS patients falling below even healthy controls. The MS cluster showed no association with clinical or MRI features, and the authors stated that larger cohorts are needed. No identical CDR3 amino acid sequences were found to be shared among expanded clones across subjects, suggesting that TCR-beta repertoires were private in all groups.

cDNA was synthesized by template-switch 5'RACE using a primer carrying a 10-nucleotide random unique molecular identifier by which each TCR transcript was tagged. Over 180 million TCR-beta sequences, covering 15-18 subjects, were produced in each sequencing run. The RNeasy kit was used to extract total RNA. The KAPA Real-time Library Amplification kit was used to amplify TCR-beta VDJ regions with primers for the TCR constant region and the 5'RACE anchor. A first PCR added sample indexes and Illumina adaptors, after which a second PCR increased the library yield. After Ampure bead purification, the roughly 650 bp TCR product was size-selected on a 2% E-gel SizeSelection system. Before pooling, libraries had their quality checked on a Bioanalyzer, their concentration measured with Qubit, and their quantity determined with the Kapa Library Quantification kit. An Illumina HiSeq 2500 sequenced the libraries paired-end 2 x 150 bp. To increase sequence diversity, roughly 24-31% phiX was spiked into each library pool. Regarding the original processing steps: Quality-filtered reads were processed with the UMI-based MiGEC pipeline, and over 90% of raw TCR sequences were removed by the MiGEC pipeline during error correction. VDJ genes were aligned to IMGT germline references, and clonotypes were defined by unique CDR3 amino acid sequence plus V-J genes. Clonal expansion, Shannon diversity and CDR3 relatedness were evaluated with VDJtools (CalcPairwiseDistances, ClusterSamples), while phylogenetic trees were built in CLCbio workbench. Expanded clones were defined as having at least 8 unique UMIs, based on coefficient-of-variation modelling across technical triplicates. In TCRdb, the public reads were trimmed at Q25 with fastp and aligned with MiXCR, with productive beta chains retained. Identical CDR3 protein sequences are pooled into one entry, listed with their most common genes and DNA. TCRdb's processing, not the study's, gives the V and J calls here. Present in this sample are 85,000 to 90,000 distinct CDR3 sequences, under 4.5% of which were seen just once. The biggest ten clones account for 2.5% to 3% of the sample.

Many counts were recorded for this clonotype. Its antigen target is currently unknown. Sequence at one end of the junction differs from germline and may be a read error. The source material was PBMCs. The TCR comes from a woman aged 50 to 60 with multiple sclerosis. Recombination connected TRBV7-7 to TRBJ1-1; TRBD1 is a weak D gene call, 6 bases matching. The nucleotide sequence reads TGTGCTAGCAGCTCCGGGACTTTAGGGGGCACTGAAGCTTTCTTT. It specifies CASSSGTLGGTEAFF.